One sample yielded the 6 T cell receptor beta chains listed below, sequenced in a study of early T cells in non-severe SARS-CoV-2 infection. TCRdb independently ran MiXCR on the 5' RACE reads; one entry per CDR3 protein. In the table there are 65,000 to 95,000 distinct CDR3 sequences, about a sixth of which are singletons. The specimen sequenced was whole blood. These receptors came from an adult who was a healthcare worker with PCR-confirmed SARS-CoV-2 infection or an uninfected control (not recorded which).

V is TRBV30 and J is TRBJ1-3; D gene ambiguous. The CDR3 has 15 amino acids. V shed 0 bases and J shed 3 bases, with 12 bases lying between them. CDR1 is GTSNPN, CDR2 SVGIG, per germline (reference sequence). The CDR3 here is CAWSVPSAGGNTIYF. The CDR3, as DNA: TGTGCCTGGAGTGTACCGTCAGCTGGTGGAAACACCATATATTTT.

The gene calls are TRBV6-1 and TRBJ1-4; possibly TRBD1 for D (5 bases). V lost 0 bases, J lost 14 bases, and 13 bases lay in between. The CDR3 is made up of 13 amino acids. Germline V gives CDR1 MNHNS, CDR2 SASEGT. CDR3 coding DNA: TGTGCCAGCAGTGAAGCTCCAAGGGGTCGGCTGTTTTTT. Protein: CASSEAPRGRLFF.

This chain links TRBV20-1 with TRBJ2-1; TRBD2 agrees at 12 bases. V shed 4 bases, J shed 9 bases, and the junction held 13 bases outside the gene matches. Germline V gene data show CDR1 as DFQATT and CDR2 as SNEGSKA (reference sequence). This CDR3 spans 16 amino acids. The CDR3 here is CSAKTSGRGPLGEQFF. The DNA for the CDR3 is TGCAGTGCTAAGACTAGCGGGAGAGGTCCATTGGGTGAGCAGTTCTTC.

The chain carries TRBV10-3 and TRBJ1-4; no clear D gene. V lost 6 bases and J lost 0, with 11 bases in between. There are 15 residues in the CDR3. The germline V gene encodes CDR1 ENHRY and CDR2 SYGVKD. DNA of the CDR3: TGTGCCATCAGGAGCTCAGATTCAACTAATGAAAAACTGTTTTTT. Protein product: CAIRSSDSTNEKLFF.

In this sample, this clonotype turned up a few times. This chain connects TRBV20-1 to TRBJ2-3; 10 nucleotides line up with TRBD2. The CDR3 covers 14 residues. From germline, CDR1 is DFQATT and CDR2 SNEGSKA (reference sequence). V trimming: 6 bases; J trimming: 5 bases; junction bases outside the gene matches: 8. CDR3 protein: CSAKAGGRGDTQYF. CDR3 DNA sequence: TGCAGTGCAAAAGCGGGGGGGCGTGGAGATACGCAGTATTTT.

This clonotype was found a few times. The chain uses TRBV4-1 and TRBJ2-7; 9 bases agree with TRBD1. The junction had 5 bases not matched to a gene; V was cut back by 3 bases and J by 2 bases. The CDR3 sequence is 15 residues long. Germline CDR1 is MGHRA and CDR2 is YSYEKL. In DNA form, the CDR3 reads TGCGCCAGCAGCCACCCGGGACAGGGCACCTACGAGCAGTACTTC. Protein product: CASSHPGQGTYEQYF.